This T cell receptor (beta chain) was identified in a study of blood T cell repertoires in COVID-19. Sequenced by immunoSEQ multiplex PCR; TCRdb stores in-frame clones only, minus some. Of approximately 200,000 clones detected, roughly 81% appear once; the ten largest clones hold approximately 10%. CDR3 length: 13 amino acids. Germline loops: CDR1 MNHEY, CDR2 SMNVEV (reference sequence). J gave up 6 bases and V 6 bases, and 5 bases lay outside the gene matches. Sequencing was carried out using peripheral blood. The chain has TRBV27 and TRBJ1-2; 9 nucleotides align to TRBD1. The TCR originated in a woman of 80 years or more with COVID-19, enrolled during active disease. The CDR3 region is CASRPTGGHGYTF. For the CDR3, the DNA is TGTGCCAGCAGGCCTACAGGGGGCCATGGCTACACCTTC.